The 17 T cell receptor beta chains presented below share a single source sample, sequenced in a study of T cells in Graves' hyperthyroidism and ophthalmopathy (dated by TCRdb to the late 2010s). To prepare the library, multiplex PCR was applied. Instrument on record: Illumina HiSeq 2000. TCR beta CDR3 regions were amplified from RNA transcripts. The TCR CDR3 was subjected to a first round of RT-PCR using the HTBI primer set and the Qiagen OneStep RT-PCR kit. TCRdb trimmed the raw reads at Q25, called clones with MiXCR and kept productive beta chains. Each entry merges the rows of one CDR3 protein and shows their most common DNA and genes. This sample has over 650,000 distinct CDR3 sequences in its table, and nearly 45% of those were observed once. 7% to 7.5% of the sample goes to the ten largest clones. Sequenced material: peripheral blood or thyroid tissue (not recorded which). These receptor sequences come from an adult man with Graves' disease, either hyperthyroidism or ophthalmopathy (not recorded which).

The rearrangement joins TRBV19 to TRBJ2-5; either TRBD1 or TRBD2 may supply D (5 bases each). Germline V gene data show CDR1 as LNHDA and CDR2 as SQIVND (reference sequence). There are 9 residues in the CDR3. Deletions cut 8 bases from V and 12 bases from J, with 10 bases between. The CDR3 is CASSGPEYF. The CDR3 bases are TGTGCCAGTTCGGGACCAGAGTACTTC.

This rearrangement joins TRBV20-1 to TRBJ2-5, with TRBD1 identical over 9 bases. Gene TRBJ2-1 matches the end of the DNA better, so the J call may be wrong. Germline V gene sequence: CDR1 DFQATT, CDR2 SNEGSKA (reference sequence). The CDR3 runs 16 residues. In DNA, the CDR3 is TGCAGTGCTAGGCCCCCGGGACAGGGAGTTGGGAATGAGCAGTTCTTC. Translation: CSARPPGQGVGNEQFF.

This clonotype was seen ten or more times. At one of its ends the junction is not consistent with the germline gene, which may arise from a read error. The chain couples TRBV5-1 to TRBJ1-1; TRBD1 might be the D (6 bases). The CDR3 is made up of 15 amino acids. Germline V CDR1 and CDR2: SGHRS, YFSETQ. CDR3 DNA: TGTGCCAGCAGCTTAGGGGGGAGATTGAACACTGAAGCTTTCTTT. This sequence encodes CASSLGGRLNTEAFF.

This chain joins TRBV10-3 and TRBJ2-6; D perhaps matches TRBD1 (5 bases). Trimming stripped 11 bases from V and 0 bases from J, with 17 bases between. The CDR3 sequence is 16 residues long. Germline CDR1 is ENHRY and CDR2 is SYGVKD. CDR3 in DNA: TGTGCCTCCTCGGTGGCAGGGAACTCTGGGGCCAACGTCCTGACTTTC. Residues: CASSVAGNSGANVLTF.

This clonotype was detected ten times or more. CDR3 sequence (DNA): TGTGCCAGCAGAGGGGGGCTCAATCAGCCCCAGCATTTT. Residues: CASRGGLNQPQHF. The J gene is TRBJ1-5, the V gene TRBV2; tentative D call: TRBD1 (6 bases). Trimming removed 6 bases at V and 3 bases at J, with 9 bases between. The CDR3 length is 13 residues. CDR1 is SNHLY, CDR2 FYNNEI, per germline.

This clonotype was observed at least ten times. The chain employs TRBV7-2 and TRBJ1-5; no clear D gene. CDR3 length: 13 amino acids. V was cut by 1 base and J by 6 bases, with 7 bases left in between. Per the germline V gene, CDR1 is SGHTA and CDR2 is FQGNSA. The CDR3 region is CASSLVVSQPQHF. Here the CDR3 DNA reads TGTGCCAGCAGCTTAGTAGTCAGTCAGCCCCAGCATTTT.

The chain combines TRBV7-8 with TRBJ2-7; TRBD2 agrees at 10 bases. The CDR3 runs 19 residues. The trim removed 5 bases at V and 2 bases at J, leaving 18 bases unmatched. Germline V gene lookup returns CDR1 SGHVS and CDR2 FQNEAQ. The DNA for the CDR3 is TGTGCCAGCAGCCAAGCAAGGGGGGCTAGCGGGAGTTGGGCCTACGAGCAGTACTTC. It is translated as CASSQARGASGSWAYEQYF.

V gene TRBV7-9 combines with J gene TRBJ2-7; either TRBD1 or TRBD2 may fit D (6 bases each). From germline, CDR1 is SEHNR and CDR2 FQNEAQ (reference sequence). With 5 bases removed from V and 0 bases from J, the gap between germline ends came to 14 bases. This CDR3 is built from 15 residues. CDR3: CASSQVGGRSYEQYF. CDR3 DNA sequence: TGTGCCAGCAGCCAAGTCGGGGGCCGCTCCTACGAGCAGTACTTC.

This clonotype was found many times. The chain joins TRBV15 to TRBJ1-5; 7 nucleotides align to TRBD1. Trimming took 1 base from V and 6 from J; bases not matched to a gene: 9. CDR3 length: 16 amino acids. Germline loops: CDR1 LNHNV, CDR2 YYDKDF (reference sequence). The CDR3 DNA follows: TGTGCCACCAGCAGAGCCGAGGGGGCGCGGAGTCAGCCCCAGCATTTT. Protein: CATSRAEGARSQPQHF.

This chain joins TRBV29-1 and TRBJ1-1; possibly TRBD1 for D (6 bases). This CDR3 is built from 16 residues. Deletions cut 4 bases from V and 0 bases from J, with 18 bases between. Germline V CDR1 and CDR2: SQVTM, ANQGSEA. CDR3 sequence (DNA): TGCAGCGTTGGAGCCGGGAAGAGGGGGATGAACACTGAAGCTTTCTTT. The encoded protein is CSVGAGKRGMNTEAFF.

This clonotype was recorded a few times. V gene TRBV12-3 or TRBV12-4 combines with J gene TRBJ1-3; D unclear. V was pared by 6 bases and J by 4 bases, with 7 bases between. The CDR3 runs 12 residues. The CDR3 loop reads CASRPLGNTIYF. The CDR3, as DNA: TGTGCCAGCAGACCCTTAGGAAACACCATATATTTT.

This clonotype was seen only a few times. The V call is TRBV7-6, the J call TRBJ1-1, with 9 bases identical to TRBD1. There are 17 residues in the CDR3. Germline values: CDR1 SGHVS, CDR2 FNYEAQ. The trim removed 4 bases at V and 0 bases at J, leaving 9 bases unmatched. The CDR3 reads CASSSKDRGIMNTEAFF. CDR3 coding DNA: TGTGCCAGCAGCTCAAAAGACAGGGGGATTATGAACACTGAAGCTTTCTTT.

The sample holds a few counts of this clonotype. This chain uses TRBV20-1 with TRBJ2-7; 9 bases fit TRBD1. With V trimmed by 6 bases and J by 4 bases, 13 bases remained unmatched. The CDR3 runs 15 residues. Germline V gene data show CDR1 as DFQATT and CDR2 as SNEGSKA (reference sequence). The CDR3 DNA is TGCAGTGCGCACGCTAACAGGGGGCAGGCTTACGAGCAGTACTTC. This codes for CSAHANRGQAYEQYF.

This chain joins TRBV12-3 or TRBV12-4 and TRBJ1-5; 8 bases match TRBD1. J was trimmed by 3 bases and V by 6 bases; bases with no gene match: 7. The CDR3 sequence is 15 residues long. As DNA, the CDR3 is TGTGCCAGCAGCCCAGGGGGCCGCTTCAATCAGCCCCAGCATTTT. Protein sequence: CASSPGGRFNQPQHF.

The chain couples TRBV6-5 to TRBJ2-5; D is unclear. Germline V CDR1 and CDR2: MNHEY, SVGAGI. The V gene lost 8 bases and the J gene lost 4 bases, with 11 bases spanning the gap. The CDR3 has 12 residues. As DNA, the CDR3 is TGTGCCAGCGGCGACGGCGTAGAGACCCAGTACTTC. Its protein product is CASGDGVETQYF.

The chain links TRBV12-3 or TRBV12-4 to TRBJ1-2, with TRBD1 matching over 9 bases. The CDR3 runs to 14 residues. Germline trimming cut 4 bases from V and 7 bases from J; bases unmatched to any gene: 7. The CDR3 DNA follows: TGTGCCAGCAGTTATTCACAGGGGGCGGGTGGCTACACCTTC. As protein: CASSYSQGAGGYTF.

Ten or more counts support this clonotype. The chain carries TRBV2 and TRBJ2-7, with TRBD2 matching over 11 bases. Germline CDR1 reads SNHLY; CDR2 reads FYNNEI. CDR3 size: 15 residues. The V gene end was trimmed by 4 bases and the J gene end by 0 bases; junction bases not matched to a gene: 2. Here the CDR3 DNA reads TGTGCCAGCAGTGTCACTAGCGGGAGCTCCTACGAGCAGTACTTC. Translation gives CASSVTSGSSYEQYF.